What follows describes a single T cell receptor beta chain. V was cut by 4 bases and J by 0 bases, with 27 bases left in between. Germline-derived CDR1 and CDR2 are SEHNR and FQNEAQ (reference sequence). The CDR3 length is 21 residues. Constant-segment primers served in 5'RACE that generated TCR alpha and TCR beta cDNA libraries bearing sample barcodes and UMIs. In TCRdb, the 5' RACE reads were re-called with MiXCR into one record per CDR3 protein. The profile shows around 500,000 distinct CDR3 sequences, roughly 18% of them singletons. This sample is part of a study of T-cell memory formation after mild COVID-19. Study overall: The study found TCR clusters largely donor specific.

The V and J genes are TRBV7-9 and TRBJ2-2; TRBD1 might be the D (7 bases). Sequenced input: PBMCs or a T cell subset sorted from them (not recorded which). The clonotype comes from an adult woman who had mild COVID-19 (a few samples of this study predate the infection). Cell type and time point are not known. The CDR3 sequence is CASSSIRLGGTDNTNTGELFF. The CDR3, as DNA: TGTGCCAGCAGCTCCATACGATTAGGGGGGACAGACAATACGAACACCGGGGAGCTGTTTTTT.